This TCR beta chain comes out of a study of cytomegalovirus exposure and HLA in healthy donors. There are 11 residues in the CDR3. Germline values: CDR1 MDHEN, CDR2 SYDVKM. All the people who gave samples were healthy bone marrow donors. 60 Vbeta and 13 Jbeta primers were used in PCR. In the original workflow: There were tens of millions of unique TCR beta chains by a later count, and approximately 12 million of them were shared. Generated by immunoSEQ multiplex PCR, the TCRdb table keeps only in-frame clones and is missing some. V and J calls plus clone size are reproduced from that table; the DNA served to infer D and trimming. The table includes about 100,000 clones, roughly 78% detected once. As for this clone: Its cognate antigen is unknown. The junction departs from germline at one end; a sequencing error may be responsible. The sample carries other DNA sequences with the same CDR3.

Study results and caveats: What was likely a sequencing artifact was a cluster of highly shared sequence variants. In vitro confirmation showed a few CMV-associated chains to be CMV antigen specific.

The receptor was derived from a woman in her 40s in good health and CMV-seronegative. The rearrangement links TRBV28 to TRBJ2-7; weak D call: TRBD1 (6 bases). Sequenced sample: PBMCs. CDR3 bases: TGCGCCAGCAGTTCGACAGGCGAGCAGTACTTC. Protein: CASSSTGEQYF.